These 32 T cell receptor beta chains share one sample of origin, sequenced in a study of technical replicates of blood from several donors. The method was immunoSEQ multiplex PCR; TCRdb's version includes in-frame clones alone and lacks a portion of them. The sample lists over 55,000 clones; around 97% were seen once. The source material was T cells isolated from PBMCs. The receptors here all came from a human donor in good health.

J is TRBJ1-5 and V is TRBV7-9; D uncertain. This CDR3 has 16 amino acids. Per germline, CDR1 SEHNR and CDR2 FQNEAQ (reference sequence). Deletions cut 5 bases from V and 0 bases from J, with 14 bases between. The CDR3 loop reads CASSPSGGGSNQPQHF. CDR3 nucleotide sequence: TGTGCCAGCAGCCCCTCGGGAGGCGGTAGCAATCAGCCCCAGCATTTT.

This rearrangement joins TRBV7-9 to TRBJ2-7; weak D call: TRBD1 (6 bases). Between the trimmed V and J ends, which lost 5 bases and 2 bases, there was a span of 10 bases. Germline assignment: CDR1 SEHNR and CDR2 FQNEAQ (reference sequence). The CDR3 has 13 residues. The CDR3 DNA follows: TGTGCCAGCAGCGTCCGACAGGCCTACGAGCAGTACTTC. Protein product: CASSVRQAYEQYF.

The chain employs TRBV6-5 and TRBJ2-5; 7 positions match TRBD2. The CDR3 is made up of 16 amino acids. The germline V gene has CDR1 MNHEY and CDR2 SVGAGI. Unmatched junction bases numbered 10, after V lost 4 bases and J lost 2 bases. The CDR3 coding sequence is TGTGCCAGCAGTTCCCGTAGCGGGTTCCTACAAGAGACCCAGTACTTC. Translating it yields CASSSRSGFLQETQYF.

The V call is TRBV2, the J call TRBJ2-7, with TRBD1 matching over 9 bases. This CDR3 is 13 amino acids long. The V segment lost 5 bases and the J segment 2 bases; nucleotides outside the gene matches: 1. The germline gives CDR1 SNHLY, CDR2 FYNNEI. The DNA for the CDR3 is TGTGCCAGCAGTTGGACAGGGGCCTACGAGCAGTACTTC. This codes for CASSWTGAYEQYF.

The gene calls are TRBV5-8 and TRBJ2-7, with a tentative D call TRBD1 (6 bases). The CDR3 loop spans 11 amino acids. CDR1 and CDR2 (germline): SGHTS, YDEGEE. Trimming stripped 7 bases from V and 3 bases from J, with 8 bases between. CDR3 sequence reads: CASRQDYEQYF. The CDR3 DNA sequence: TGTGCCAGCCGACAGGACTACGAGCAGTACTTC.

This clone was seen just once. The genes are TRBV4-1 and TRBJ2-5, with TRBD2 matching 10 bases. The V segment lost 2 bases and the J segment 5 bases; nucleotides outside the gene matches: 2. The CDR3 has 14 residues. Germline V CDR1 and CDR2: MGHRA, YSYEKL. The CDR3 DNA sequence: TGCGCCAGCAGCCAACTAGCGGGAGCGGAGACCCAGTACTTC. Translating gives CASSQLAGAETQYF.

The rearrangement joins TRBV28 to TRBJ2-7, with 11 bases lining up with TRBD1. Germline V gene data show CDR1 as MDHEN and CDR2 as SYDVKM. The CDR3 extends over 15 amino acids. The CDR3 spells CATWTGGAGGYEQYF. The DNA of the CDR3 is TGTGCAACTTGGACAGGGGGCGCCGGTGGGTACGAGCAGTACTTC.

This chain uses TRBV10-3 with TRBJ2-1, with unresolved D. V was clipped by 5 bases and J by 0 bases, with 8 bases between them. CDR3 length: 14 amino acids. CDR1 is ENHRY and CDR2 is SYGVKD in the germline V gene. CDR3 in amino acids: CAISIVNSYNEQFF. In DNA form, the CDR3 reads TGTGCCATCAGTATAGTTAACTCCTACAATGAGCAGTTCTTC.

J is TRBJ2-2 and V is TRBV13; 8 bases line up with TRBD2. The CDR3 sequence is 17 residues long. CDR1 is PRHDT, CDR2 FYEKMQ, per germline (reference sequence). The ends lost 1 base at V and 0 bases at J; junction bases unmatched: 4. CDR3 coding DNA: TGTGCCAGCAGCTTAGCGGGGGGGTCAGCGAACACCGGGGAGCTGTTTTTT. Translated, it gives CASSLAGGSANTGELFF.

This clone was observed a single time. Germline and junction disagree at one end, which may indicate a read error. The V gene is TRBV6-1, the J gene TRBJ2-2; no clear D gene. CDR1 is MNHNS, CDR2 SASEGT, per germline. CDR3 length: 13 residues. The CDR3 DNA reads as TGTGCCAGCACGGAGACGAACACCGAGGAGCTGTTTTTT. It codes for CASTETNTEELFF.

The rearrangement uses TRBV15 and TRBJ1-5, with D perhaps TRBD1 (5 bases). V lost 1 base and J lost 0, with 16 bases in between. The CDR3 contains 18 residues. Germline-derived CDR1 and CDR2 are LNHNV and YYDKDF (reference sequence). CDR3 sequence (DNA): TGTGCCACCAGCAGAGTTTTTACAGGTCGGAGTAGCAATCAGCCCCAGCATTTT. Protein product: CATSRVFTGRSSNQPQHF.

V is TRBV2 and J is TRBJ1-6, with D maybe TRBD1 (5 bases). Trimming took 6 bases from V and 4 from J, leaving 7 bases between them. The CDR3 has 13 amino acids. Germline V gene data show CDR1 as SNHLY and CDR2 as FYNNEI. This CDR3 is CASRDTYNSPLHF. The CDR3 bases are TGTGCCAGCAGGGACACTTATAATTCACCCCTCCACTTT.

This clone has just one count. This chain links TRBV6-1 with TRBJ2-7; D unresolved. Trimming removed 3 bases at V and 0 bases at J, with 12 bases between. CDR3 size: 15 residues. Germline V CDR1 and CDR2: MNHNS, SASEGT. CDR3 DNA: TGTGCCAGCAGTGACTCCCTAGGTTCCTCCTACGAGCAGTACTTC. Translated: CASSDSLGSSYEQYF.

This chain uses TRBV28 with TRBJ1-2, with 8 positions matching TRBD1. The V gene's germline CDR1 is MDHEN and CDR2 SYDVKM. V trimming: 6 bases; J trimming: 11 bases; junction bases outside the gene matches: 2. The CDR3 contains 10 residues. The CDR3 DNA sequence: TGTGCCAGCAGCCGACAGGGGTACACCTTC. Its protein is CASSRQGYTF.

The CDR3 protein is CASSFGENEQFF. The CDR3 DNA is TGCGCCAGCAGCTTCGGTGAAAATGAGCAGTTCTTC. The chain uses TRBV5-1 and TRBJ2-1; D is unclear. With 2 bases removed from V and 7 bases from J, the gap between germline ends came to 7 bases. Germline lookup yields CDR1 SGHRS and CDR2 YFSETQ. This CDR3 region has 12 residues.

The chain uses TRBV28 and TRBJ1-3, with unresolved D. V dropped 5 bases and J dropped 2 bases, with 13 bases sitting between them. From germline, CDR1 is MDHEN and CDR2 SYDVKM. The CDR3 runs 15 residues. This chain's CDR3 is CASSEEVATGNTIYF. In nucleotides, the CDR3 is TGTGCCAGCAGTGAAGAGGTGGCAACTGGAAACACCATATATTTT.

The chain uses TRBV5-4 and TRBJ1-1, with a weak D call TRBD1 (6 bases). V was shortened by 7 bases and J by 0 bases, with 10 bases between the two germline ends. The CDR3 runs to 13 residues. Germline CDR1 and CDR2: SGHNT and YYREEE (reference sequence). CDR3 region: CASWGQMNTEAFF. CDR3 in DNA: TGTGCCAGCTGGGGACAAATGAACACTGAAGCTTTCTTT.

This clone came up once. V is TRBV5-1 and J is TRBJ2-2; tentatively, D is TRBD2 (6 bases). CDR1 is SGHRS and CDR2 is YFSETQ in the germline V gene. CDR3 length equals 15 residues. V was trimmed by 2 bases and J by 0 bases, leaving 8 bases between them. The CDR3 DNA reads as TGCGCCAGCAGCTTTCGGGGGACGAACACCGGGGAGCTGTTTTTT. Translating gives CASSFRGTNTGELFF.

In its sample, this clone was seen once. The CDR3 DNA sequence: TGTGCCAGCGGGCAGAGCCTCTACGAGCAGTACTTC. Its protein product is CASGQSLYEQYF. The chain recombines TRBV6-1 with TRBJ2-7; the D is unclear. Germline loops: CDR1 MNHNS, CDR2 SASEGT. The CDR3 contains 12 residues. V lost 8 bases to trimming and J lost 3 bases, with 11 bases between them.

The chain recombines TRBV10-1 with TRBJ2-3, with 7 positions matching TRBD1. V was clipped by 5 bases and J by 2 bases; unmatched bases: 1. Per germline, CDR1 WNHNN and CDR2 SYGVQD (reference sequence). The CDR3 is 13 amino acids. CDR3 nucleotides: TGCGCCAGCAGTACAGGGGACACAGATACGCAGTATTTT. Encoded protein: CASSTGDTDTQYF.

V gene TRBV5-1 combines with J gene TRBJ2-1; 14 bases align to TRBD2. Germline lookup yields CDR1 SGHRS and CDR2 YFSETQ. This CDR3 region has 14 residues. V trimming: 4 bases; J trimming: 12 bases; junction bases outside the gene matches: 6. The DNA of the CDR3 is TGCGCCAGCAGCCCGGGACTAGCGGGAGTGGGGCAGTTCTTC. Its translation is CASSPGLAGVGQFF.

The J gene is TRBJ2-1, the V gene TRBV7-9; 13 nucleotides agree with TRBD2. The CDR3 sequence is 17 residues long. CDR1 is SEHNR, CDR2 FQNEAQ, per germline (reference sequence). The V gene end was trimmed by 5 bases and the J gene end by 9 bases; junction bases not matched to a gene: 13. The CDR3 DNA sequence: TGTGCCAGCAGCCCACGGACTAGCGGGGGCCCGCCGGGTGAGCAGTTCTTC. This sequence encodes CASSPRTSGGPPGEQFF.

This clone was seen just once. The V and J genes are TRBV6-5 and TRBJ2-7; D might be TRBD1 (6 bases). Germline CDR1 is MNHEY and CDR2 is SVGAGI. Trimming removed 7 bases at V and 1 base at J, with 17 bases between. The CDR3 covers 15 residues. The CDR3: CASTPKTGSSYEQYF. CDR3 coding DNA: TGTGCCAGCACACCTAAGACAGGTAGTTCCTACGAGCAGTACTTC.

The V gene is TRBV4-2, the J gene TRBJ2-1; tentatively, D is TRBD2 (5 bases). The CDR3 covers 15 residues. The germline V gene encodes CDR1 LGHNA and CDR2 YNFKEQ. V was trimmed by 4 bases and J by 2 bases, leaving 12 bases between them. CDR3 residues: CASSLFGSPYNEQFF. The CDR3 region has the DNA TGTGCCAGCAGCCTATTTGGGAGCCCCTACAATGAGCAGTTCTTC.

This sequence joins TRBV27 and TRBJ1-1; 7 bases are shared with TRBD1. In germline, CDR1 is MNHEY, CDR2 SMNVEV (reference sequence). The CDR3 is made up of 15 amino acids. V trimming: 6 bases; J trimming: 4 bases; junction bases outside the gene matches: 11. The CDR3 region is CASRGGGGGGTEAFF. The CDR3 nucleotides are TGTGCCAGCAGAGGAGGGGGCGGGGGGGGCACTGAAGCTTTCTTT.

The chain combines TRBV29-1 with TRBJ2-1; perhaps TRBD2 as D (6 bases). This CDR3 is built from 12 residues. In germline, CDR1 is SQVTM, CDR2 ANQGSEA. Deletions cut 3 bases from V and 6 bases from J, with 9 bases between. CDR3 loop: CSVDLGGNEQFF. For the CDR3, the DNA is TGCAGCGTTGATTTGGGGGGCAATGAGCAGTTCTTC.

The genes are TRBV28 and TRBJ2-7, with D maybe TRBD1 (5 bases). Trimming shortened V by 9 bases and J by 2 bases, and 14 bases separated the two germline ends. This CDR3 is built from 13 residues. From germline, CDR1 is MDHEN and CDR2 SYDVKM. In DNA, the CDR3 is TGTGCCAGTACCGACAGAGTTGCCTACGAGCAGTACTTC. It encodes CASTDRVAYEQYF.

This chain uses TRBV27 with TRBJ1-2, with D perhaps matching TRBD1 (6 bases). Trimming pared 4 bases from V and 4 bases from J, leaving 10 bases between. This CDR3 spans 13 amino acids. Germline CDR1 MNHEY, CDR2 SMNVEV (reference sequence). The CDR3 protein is CASSWAGAYGYTF. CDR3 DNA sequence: TGTGCCAGCAGTTGGGCGGGGGCCTATGGCTACACCTTC.

The CDR3: CASSSNRGLAFF. The CDR3 DNA reads TGTGCCAGCAGCTCCAACAGGGGGCTGGCTTTCTTT. J is TRBJ1-1 and V is TRBV7-2, with TRBD1 identical over 9 bases. Per germline, CDR1 SGHTA and CDR2 FQGNSA. V was clipped by 4 bases and J by 11 bases; unmatched bases: 5. This CDR3 has 12 amino acids.

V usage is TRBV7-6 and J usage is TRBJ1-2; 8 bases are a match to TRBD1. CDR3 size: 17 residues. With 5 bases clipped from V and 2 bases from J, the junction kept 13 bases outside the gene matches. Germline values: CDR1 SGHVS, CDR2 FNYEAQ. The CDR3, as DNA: TGTGCCAGCAGCACCGACAGGGGAACTTTCTTAAACTATGGCTACACCTTC. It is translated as CASSTDRGTFLNYGYTF.

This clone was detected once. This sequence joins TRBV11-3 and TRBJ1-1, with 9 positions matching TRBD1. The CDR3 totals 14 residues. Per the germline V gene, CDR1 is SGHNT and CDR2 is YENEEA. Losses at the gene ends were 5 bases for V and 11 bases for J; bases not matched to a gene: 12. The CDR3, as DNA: TGTGCCAGCAGCCTCACAGGGGGCGCGGGGTCCGCTTTCTTT. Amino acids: CASSLTGGAGSAFF.

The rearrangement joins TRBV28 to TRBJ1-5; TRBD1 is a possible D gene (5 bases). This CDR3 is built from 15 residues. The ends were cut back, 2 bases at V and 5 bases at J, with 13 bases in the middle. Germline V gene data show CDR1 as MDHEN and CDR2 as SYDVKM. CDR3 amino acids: CASSLGGGRDQPQHF. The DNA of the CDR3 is TGTGCCAGCAGTTTAGGGGGAGGCCGGGATCAGCCCCAGCATTTT. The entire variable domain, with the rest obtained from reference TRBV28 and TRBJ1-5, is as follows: DVKVTQSSRYLVKRTGEKVFLECVQDMDHENMFWYRQDPGLGLRLIYFSYDVKMKEKGDIPEGYSVSREKKERFSLILESASTNQTSMYLCASSLGGGRDQPQHFGDGTRLSIL.